This passage covers 15 T cell receptor beta chains from one sample sequenced in a study of OX40 agonist ivuxolimab in advanced cancers. To prepare the library, the immunoSEQ multiplex PCR assay was applied. The source is immuneACCESS, and TCRdb retained only in-frame sequences with V and J called. Part of the clones is not carried over; for the studies checked, unresolved V genes explain less than half of this, and the remainder is unexplained. This sample is represented by about 80,000 clones; 94% of them were singletons. The ten largest clones add up to around 10% of the sample. This sample comprised CD4+ or CD8+ T cells sorted from blood, obtained in a trial of the OX40 agonist ivuxolimab. The receptors derive from an adult with an advanced solid tumor such as melanoma, head and neck, liver or kidney cancer.

V gene TRBV7-9 combines with J gene TRBJ2-1, with 8 bases fitting TRBD2. Germline values: CDR1 SEHNR, CDR2 FQNEAQ (reference sequence). The CDR3 totals 16 residues. V lost 1 base and J lost 5; bases outside the gene matches: 7. The CDR3 loop is CASSLVGGRPHNEQFF. The CDR3 DNA is TGTGCCAGCAGCTTAGTTGGCGGGAGGCCCCACAATGAGCAGTTCTTC.

The chain links TRBV14 to TRBJ2-7; D is undetermined. Trimming took 0 bases from V and 4 from J, leaving 16 bases between them. Germline-derived CDR1 and CDR2 are SGHDN and FVKESK. CDR3 length: 16 amino acids. The DNA of the CDR3 is TGTGCCAGCAGCCAAGATCCCCCTTCCCGCGCTTACGAGCAGTACTTC. Amino acid sequence: CASSQDPPSRAYEQYF.

The chain joins TRBV27 to TRBJ2-3; 7 bases fit TRBD1. The CDR3 is made up of 15 amino acids. Trimming at V came to 5 bases and at J to 4 bases, leaving 9 bases not matched to a gene. Looked up from germline, CDR1 is MNHEY and CDR2 is SMNVEV (reference sequence). CDR3 DNA sequence: TGTGCCAGCAGTACCGGGACAGTGTTACCAGATACGCAGTATTTT. Protein product: CASSTGTVLPDTQYF.

The CDR3 DNA sequence: TGTGCCAGCAGCCCGGGACTAGCGGGAGGCCCCGGGTTCGGCACAGATACGCAGTATTTT. This encodes CASSPGLAGGPGFGTDTQYF. The genes are TRBV5-4 and TRBJ2-3; 15 bases are a match to TRBD2. This CDR3 contains 20 residues. The V segment lost 4 bases and the J segment 1 base; nucleotides outside the gene matches: 13. Per germline, CDR1 SGHNT and CDR2 YYREEE (reference sequence). Variable domain in full (rest from reference TRBV5-4 and TRBJ2-3): ETGVTQSPTHLIKTRGQQVTLRCSSQSGHNTVSWYQQALGQGPQFIFQYYREEENGRGNFPPRFSGLQFPNYSSELNVNALELDDSALYLCASSPGLAGGPGFGTDTQYFGPGTRLTVL.

The rearrangement uses TRBV6-1 and TRBJ1-4, with a tentative D call TRBD1 (6 bases). The CDR3 has 15 residues. Germline assignment: CDR1 MNHNS and CDR2 SASEGT. Trimming stripped 2 bases from V and 5 bases from J, with 12 bases between. The CDR3 loop is CASSELGAPNEKLFF. In DNA form, the CDR3 reads TGTGCCAGCAGTGAATTGGGGGCGCCGAATGAAAAACTGTTTTTT.

The chain uses TRBV2 and TRBJ2-3; perhaps D is TRBD1 or TRBD2 (5 bases each). The CDR3 is 16 amino acids. Germline V gene sequence: CDR1 SNHLY, CDR2 FYNNEI. Between the trimmed V and J ends, which lost 1 base and 2 bases, there was a span of 13 bases. The CDR3 sequence: CASSEGRDGPTDTQYF. For the CDR3, the DNA is TGTGCCAGCAGTGAAGGCCGGGACGGACCCACAGATACGCAGTATTTT.

The V gene is TRBV13, the J gene TRBJ1-2; D may be TRBD1 (5 bases). This CDR3 has 15 amino acids. V lost 0 bases and J 8 bases, leaving 16 bases between the germline ends. Germline assignment: CDR1 PRHDT and CDR2 FYEKMQ (reference sequence). The chain's CDR3 is CASSLGQGGWEGYTF. In nucleotides, the CDR3 is TGTGCCAGCAGCTTAGGTCAGGGTGGCTGGGAAGGCTACACCTTC.

The CDR3 is CASSIQRDLDTQYF. The CDR3 DNA sequence: TGTGCCAGCAGCATACAGCGGGATCTAGATACGCAGTATTTT. This chain uses TRBV9 with TRBJ2-3; 7 bases line up with TRBD2. The CDR3 is made up of 14 amino acids. Trimming removed 4 bases from V and 5 bases from J; junction bases left unmatched: 7. CDR1 is SGDLS, CDR2 YYNGEE, per germline.

This chain uses TRBV19 with TRBJ1-3; D is uncertain. The length of the CDR3 is 14 residues. Germline lookup yields CDR1 LNHDA and CDR2 SQIVND (reference sequence). Trimming shortened V by 3 bases and J by 0 bases, and 6 bases separated the two germline ends. The CDR3 protein is CASSMVPSGNTIYF. The CDR3 DNA follows: TGTGCCAGTAGTATGGTTCCCTCTGGAAACACCATATATTTT.

The chain is built from TRBV7-8 and TRBJ2-7; 8 positions agree with TRBD2. After removal of 5 bases from V and 1 base from J, the junction contained 7 bases not matched to a gene. CDR3 length equals 15 residues. Germline values: CDR1 SGHVS, CDR2 FQNEAQ. Here the CDR3 DNA reads TGTGCCAGCAGCCATACTAGCGGCCCTTCCTACGAGCAGTACTTC. Its translation: CASSHTSGPSYEQYF.

V gene TRBV7-2 combines with J gene TRBJ2-7, with D perhaps TRBD1 (5 bases). Trimming removed 5 bases at V and 10 bases at J, with 15 bases between. This CDR3 contains 12 residues. Germline CDR1 SGHTA, CDR2 FQGNSA. The CDR3 region has the DNA TGTGCCAGCAGCGCGAACGGCAGGGAACAGTACTTC. Translating gives CASSANGREQYF.

The V and J genes are TRBV7-9 and TRBJ1-1; the match to TRBD1 covers 7 bases. The J segment lost 7 bases and the V segment lost 5 bases, leaving 7 bases of the junction unmatched. The V gene's germline CDR1 is SEHNR and CDR2 FQNEAQ (reference sequence). CDR3 length: 13 amino acids. CDR3 DNA: TGTGCCAGCAGCCTTAGGGGGCAGAGTGAAGCTTTCTTT. This gives the protein CASSLRGQSEAFF.

The rearrangement links TRBV15 to TRBJ2-1, with D perhaps TRBD1 (5 bases). This CDR3 has 13 residues. Germline V gives CDR1 LNHNV, CDR2 YYDKDF (reference sequence). The V gene lost 5 bases and the J gene lost 4 bases, with 9 bases spanning the gap. The CDR3 DNA sequence: TGTGCCACCAGCCAGAACAGGTACAATGAGCAGTTCTTC. This gives the protein CATSQNRYNEQFF.

This sequence joins TRBV7-2 and TRBJ2-7, with 9 bases matching TRBD1. V shed 5 bases and J 1 base; nucleotides not matched to a gene: 12. Germline CDR1 is SGHTA and CDR2 is FQGNSA. The CDR3 runs 17 residues. CDR3 in amino acids: CASSPRGQGQGSYEQYF. The CDR3 bases are TGTGCCAGCAGCCCGAGAGGGCAAGGACAGGGGTCCTACGAGCAGTACTTC.

V usage is TRBV19 and J usage is TRBJ2-7, with TRBD2 matching 9 bases. Germline V lookup: CDR1 LNHDA, CDR2 SQIVND (reference sequence). Trimming cost V 2 bases and J 4 bases; bases outside gene matches: 3. The CDR3 is 14 amino acids. Here the CDR3 reads CASSIRAGGYEQYF. CDR3 coding DNA: TGTGCCAGTAGTATAAGGGCGGGAGGGTACGAGCAGTACTTC. Variable domain in full (rest from reference TRBV19 and TRBJ2-7): DGGITQSPKYLFRKEGQNVTLSCEQNLNHDAMYWYRQDPGQGLRLIYYSQIVNDFQKGDIAEGYSVSREKKESFPLTVTSAQKNPTAFYLCASSIRAGGYEQYFGPGTRLTVT.